Presented here are 5 T cell receptor beta chains from one specimen sequenced in a study of blood T cell repertoires in COVID-19. Sequencing used immunoSEQ multiplex PCR; TCRdb keeps in-frame clones, though not all of them. The sample has roughly 68,000 clones; 88% are singletons. The sequenced sample consisted of peripheral blood. The receptors come from a man aged 45-65 years with acute or convalescent COVID-19.

The rearrangement uses TRBV9 and TRBJ1-1, with TRBD1 as a possible D gene (6 bases). V was trimmed by 0 bases and J by 5 bases, leaving 11 bases between them. This CDR3 region has 14 residues. Germline loops: CDR1 SGDLS, CDR2 YYNGEE. CDR3 sequence (DNA): TGTGCCAGCAGCGTAGCGGGGGGCGGAACTGAAGCTTTCTTT. It is translated as CASSVAGGGTEAFF.

This rearrangement joins TRBV11-3 to TRBJ2-3; possibly TRBD1 for D (6 bases). Germline assignment: CDR1 SGHNT and CDR2 YENEEA. Trimming removed 4 bases from V and 3 bases from J, with 8 bases in between. This CDR3 contains 13 residues. The CDR3 DNA is TGTGCCAGCAGCTCCGGACAGACAGATACGCAGTATTTT. Translating it yields CASSSGQTDTQYF.

This chain connects TRBV5-1 to TRBJ2-5; maybe TRBD2 (6 bases). The CDR3 spans 15 residues. V was cut by 7 bases and J by 4 bases, with 20 bases left in between. CDR1 is SGHRS, CDR2 YFSETQ, per germline. CDR3 loop: CASSEGGVGPETQYF. The CDR3 DNA reads TGCGCCAGCTCCGAAGGAGGGGTAGGCCCAGAGACCCAGTACTTC. Drawing the rest from reference TRBV5-1 and TRBJ2-5, the complete variable domain is KAGVTQTPRYLIKTRGQQVTLSCSPISGHRSVSWYQQTPGQGLQFLFEYFSETQRNKGNFPGRFSGRQFSNSRSEMNVSTLELGDSALYLCASSEGGVGPETQYFGPGTRLLVL.

The chain recombines TRBV5-6 with TRBJ1-1; 7 bases are a match to TRBD1. V shed 0 bases, J shed 4 bases, and the junction held 3 bases outside the gene matches. CDR1 and CDR2 (germline): SGHDT, YYEEEE. The CDR3 runs 14 residues. CDR3 sequence reads: CASSLGHRGTEAFF. The CDR3 coding sequence is TGTGCCAGCAGCTTGGGACACAGGGGCACTGAAGCTTTCTTT.

This clone was recorded once. The chain recombines TRBV3-1 (or the pseudogene TRBV3-2) with TRBJ1-5; no reliable D call. The ends were cut back, 1 base at V and 6 bases at J, with 16 bases in the middle. Germline loops: CDR1 LGHDT, CDR2 YNNKEL (reference sequence). The CDR3 runs 16 residues. The chain's CDR3 is CASSQGSPLVVQPQHF. DNA of the CDR3: TGTGCCAGCAGCCAAGGCTCCCCTCTAGTGGTTCAGCCCCAGCATTTT.